These 28 T cell receptor beta chains share one sample of origin, sequenced in a study of blood T cell repertoires in COVID-19. Method: immunoSEQ multiplex PCR; TCRdb's copy keeps in-frame clones and lacks some. The sample carries under 500,000 clones, 87% recorded once. The sequencing sample was made of PBMCs or T cells enriched from blood (not recorded which). These receptor sequences come from a woman aged 18-29 years with acute COVID-19.

In DNA form, the CDR3 reads TGTGCCAGCAGCTTAATCGGCAGGGGCACAGATACGCAGTATTTT. Encoded protein: CASSLIGRGTDTQYF. The chain carries TRBV5-5 and TRBJ2-3; a weak D match, TRBD1 (5 bases). This CDR3 comprises 15 residues. V shed 2 bases and J shed 1 base, with 11 bases lying between them. Germline-derived CDR1 and CDR2 are SGHKS and YYEKEE (reference sequence). Drawing the rest from reference TRBV5-5 and TRBJ2-3, the complete variable domain is DAGVTQSPTHLIKTRGQQVTLRCSPISGHKSVSWYQQVLGQGPQFIFQYYEKEERGRGNFPDRFSARQFPNYSSELNVNALLLGDSALYLCASSLIGRGTDTQYFGPGTRLTVL.

The chain carries TRBV3-1 (or the pseudogene TRBV3-2) and TRBJ2-3; D is ambiguous. CDR3 size: 16 residues. V shed 6 bases and J shed 0 bases, with 16 bases lying between them. Germline values: CDR1 LGHDT, CDR2 YNNKEL (reference sequence). The CDR3 loop is CASRIFDALSTDTQYF. In nucleotides, the CDR3 is TGTGCCAGCAGGATTTTCGATGCGCTTAGCACAGATACGCAGTATTTT.

The rearrangement links TRBV7-2 to TRBJ2-7, with 7 bases aligning to TRBD2. The V and J ends lost 1 base and 3 bases, in that order; junction bases with no gene match: 9. The CDR3 totals 16 residues. Germline V gene sequence: CDR1 SGHTA, CDR2 FQGNSA. In DNA, the CDR3 is TGTGCCAGCAGCTTAGGCGGGAGTGGTCGATACTACGAGCAGTACTTC. It encodes CASSLGGSGRYYEQYF.

The chain couples TRBV4-3 to TRBJ2-7; weak D call: TRBD2 (6 bases). The V end was cut by 1 base, the J end by 0 bases, with 10 bases between. The CDR3 contains 15 residues. In germline, CDR1 is LGHNA, CDR2 YSLEER. CDR3 sequence: CASSQGASVSYEQYF. DNA for the CDR3: TGCGCCAGCAGCCAAGGAGCTAGCGTCTCCTACGAGCAGTACTTC.

This chain joins TRBV19 and TRBJ2-1, with 11 bases matching TRBD2. The CDR3 has 18 residues. The germline gives CDR1 LNHDA, CDR2 SQIVND (reference sequence). V lost 0 bases and J lost 6; bases outside the gene matches: 10. CDR3 nucleotide sequence: TGTGCCAGTAGTATAGATTATTTGGGACTAGCGGACTTCAATGAGCAGTTCTTC. Amino acid sequence: CASSIDYLGLADFNEQFF.

V and J are TRBV6-5 and TRBJ2-1; TRBD2 aligns across 8 bases. The length of the CDR3 is 16 residues. The V gene end was trimmed by 0 bases and the J gene end by 9 bases; junction bases not matched to a gene: 10. In germline, CDR1 is MNHEY, CDR2 SVGAGI. DNA for the CDR3: TGTGCCAGCAGTTACTCGAGGACGGGGGGGCGAATTGAGCAGTTCTTC. It encodes CASSYSRTGGRIEQFF.

V is TRBV13 and J is TRBJ1-5; 8 nucleotides agree with TRBD1. The CDR3 runs to 14 residues. In germline, CDR1 is PRHDT, CDR2 FYEKMQ (reference sequence). The ends lost 4 bases at V and 5 bases at J; junction bases unmatched: 4. The CDR3 sequence is CASSSGGSDQPQHF. The CDR3 DNA reads TGTGCCAGCAGCTCAGGGGGCTCGGATCAGCCCCAGCATTTT.

This chain joins TRBV6-5 and TRBJ1-1; D uncertain. The germline CDR1 and CDR2 sequences are MNHEY and SVGAGI. V lost 6 bases to trimming and J lost 1 base, with 12 bases between them. The CDR3 consists of 14 residues. Here the CDR3 DNA reads TGTGCCAGCAGCCGAGGAACGGGGAACACTGAAGCTTTCTTT. It codes for CASSRGTGNTEAFF.

The V and J genes are TRBV7-9 and TRBJ1-3; the match to TRBD1 covers 9 bases. CDR1 is SEHNR and CDR2 is FQNEAQ in the germline V gene (reference sequence). The CDR3 spans 14 residues. V trimming: 5 bases; J trimming: 7 bases; junction bases outside the gene matches: 6. The CDR3, as DNA: TGTGCCAGCAGCCAAGGACAGGGGTGGAACACCATATATTTT. Translating gives CASSQGQGWNTIYF.

This clone was seen only once. The chain is built from TRBV9 and TRBJ2-1; 10 bases line up with TRBD2. Looked up from germline, CDR1 is SGDLS and CDR2 is YYNGEE. Trimming at V came to 3 bases and at J to 9 bases, leaving 12 bases not matched to a gene. The CDR3 sequence is 16 residues long. CDR3 sequence reads: CASSATGTSVGGEQFF. CDR3 nucleotide sequence: TGTGCCAGCAGCGCTACCGGGACTAGCGTAGGGGGTGAGCAGTTCTTC.

The genes are TRBV28 and TRBJ1-1; TRBD1 matches at 7 bases. The V gene end was trimmed by 2 bases and the J gene end by 3 bases; junction bases not matched to a gene: 3. Germline V gives CDR1 MDHEN, CDR2 SYDVKM. CDR3 length: 14 residues. The CDR3 loop reads CASSLDRDYTEAFF. CDR3 nucleotides: TGTGCCAGCAGTTTAGACAGGGACTACACTGAAGCTTTCTTT.

The chain uses TRBV5-6 and TRBJ2-7, with 10 bases fitting TRBD2. The V gene end was trimmed by 6 bases and the J gene end by 4 bases; junction bases not matched to a gene: 7. The CDR3 sequence is 14 residues long. Looked up from germline, CDR1 is SGHDT and CDR2 is YYEEEE. Written as DNA, the CDR3 is TGTGCCAGCACCTTAGCGGGGGGATTTTACGAGCAGTACTTC. It encodes CASTLAGGFYEQYF.

This sequence joins TRBV7-8 and TRBJ2-5, with 9 bases fitting TRBD2. J gave up 5 bases and V 2 bases, and 9 bases lay outside the gene matches. CDR1 and CDR2 from the germline V gene are SGHVS and FQNEAQ. The CDR3 is made up of 16 amino acids. CDR3 region: CASSLNSGRPQETQYF. The CDR3, as DNA: TGTGCCAGCAGCTTAAATAGCGGGAGACCTCAGGAGACCCAGTACTTC.

V is TRBV7-2 and J is TRBJ2-7; the match to TRBD1 covers 9 bases. Per the germline V gene, CDR1 is SGHTA and CDR2 is FQGNSA. J gave up 4 bases and V 1 base, and 2 bases lay outside the gene matches. The length of the CDR3 is 14 residues. CDR3: CASSLGDRGYEQYF. CDR3 sequence (DNA): TGTGCCAGCAGCTTAGGCGACAGGGGGTACGAGCAGTACTTC.

J is TRBJ2-3 and V is TRBV24-1; 7 nucleotides match TRBD2. V lost 1 base and J lost 5; bases outside the gene matches: 2. Germline V gene sequence: CDR1 KGHDR, CDR2 SFDVKD. The CDR3 runs to 14 residues. The CDR3 is CATSDFGGEDTQYF. The CDR3 region has the DNA TGTGCCACCAGTGATTTTGGGGGGGAAGATACGCAGTATTTT.

The chain uses TRBV27 and TRBJ1-6; 8 bases line up with TRBD1. Trimming at V came to 4 bases and at J to 8 bases, leaving 10 bases not matched to a gene. Germline V lookup: CDR1 MNHEY, CDR2 SMNVEV (reference sequence). The CDR3 has 16 residues. The CDR3, as DNA: TGTGCCAGCAGTTCCAGACAGGGGCTTCATTATTCACCCCTCCACTTT. The encoded protein is CASSSRQGLHYSPLHF.

V usage is TRBV30 and J usage is TRBJ2-7; 11 positions match TRBD2. This CDR3 is built from 16 residues. The trim removed 2 bases at V and 0 bases at J, leaving 6 bases unmatched. Per the germline V gene, CDR1 is GTSNPN and CDR2 is SVGIG (reference sequence). The CDR3 bases are TGTGCCTGGAGTCAAACCGGGACTAGCGGCTCCTACGAGCAGTACTTC. Translation: CAWSQTGTSGSYEQYF.

This rearrangement joins TRBV5-1 to TRBJ2-7; TRBD1 matches at 7 bases. The CDR3 consists of 15 residues. The junction had 14 bases not matched to a gene; V was cut back by 4 bases and J by 7 bases. The germline V gene has CDR1 SGHRS and CDR2 YFSETQ. CDR3 nucleotides: TGCGCCAGCAGCCCAGAAGGGGGCTATTTGTCGGAGCAGTACTTC. Amino acid sequence: CASSPEGGYLSEQYF.

This clone was counted only a few times. The V and J genes are TRBV28 and TRBJ1-4; D possibly corresponds to TRBD1 (5 bases). CDR3 size: 14 residues. V was trimmed by 8 bases and J by 8 bases, leaving 18 bases between them. The V gene's germline CDR1 is MDHEN and CDR2 SYDVKM. DNA of the CDR3: TGTGCCAGCTCACCTTTGCGGGGGAGGGAAAAACTGTTTTTT. Its protein product is CASSPLRGREKLFF.

This clone has just a few counts. The V and J genes are TRBV6-6 and TRBJ1-5; D unresolved. The CDR3 extends over 15 amino acids. CDR1 is MNHNY, CDR2 SVGAGI, per germline (reference sequence). Trimming took 8 bases from V and 4 from J, leaving 18 bases between them. The CDR3, as DNA: TGTGCCAGCCTAAACAGCGGGTTTGGTAATCAGCCCCAGCATTTT. It specifies CASLNSGFGNQPQHF.

The chain carries TRBV5-6 and TRBJ2-3, with D maybe TRBD2 (6 bases). CDR3 length equals 15 residues. The germline V gene has CDR1 SGHDT and CDR2 YYEEEE. Trimming left V 1 base short and J 4 bases short, with 13 bases between. In DNA, the CDR3 is TGTGCCAGCAGCTTGTACTCCGGGGGTCCAGATACGCAGTATTTT. Translation: CASSLYSGGPDTQYF. The whole variable domain, remainder taken from reference TRBV5-6 and TRBJ2-3, is DAGVTQSPTHLIKTRGQQVTLRCSPKSGHDTVSWYQQALGQGPQFIFQYYEEEERQRGNFPDRFSGHQFPNYSSELNVNALLLGDSALYLCASSLYSGGPDTQYFGPGTRLTVL.

The gene calls are TRBV19 and TRBJ1-2; D gene ambiguous. Looked up from germline, CDR1 is LNHDA and CDR2 is SQIVND (reference sequence). CDR3 size: 12 residues. V dropped 8 bases and J dropped 4 bases, with 11 bases sitting between them. CDR3 in DNA: TGTGCCAGTGAATGGGAGGCCTATGGCTACACCTTC. It is translated as CASEWEAYGYTF.

In nucleotides, the CDR3 is TGCAGCGATAACGACAGGGTCCAGCCCCAGCATTTT. This sequence encodes CSDNDRVQPQHF. The chain is built from TRBV29-1 and TRBJ1-5, with 7 nucleotides matching TRBD1. J was trimmed by 7 bases and V by 7 bases; bases with no gene match: 7. CDR1 is SQVTM and CDR2 is ANQGSEA in the germline V gene. This CDR3 contains 12 residues.

V and J are TRBV2 and TRBJ2-3; TRBD2 matches 14 bases. CDR1 SNHLY and CDR2 FYNNEI come from the germline V gene. The CDR3 is 17 residues long. The V segment lost 3 bases and the J segment 4 bases; nucleotides outside the gene matches: 6. The CDR3 DNA is TGTGCCAGCAGTGATCCGGGACTAGCGGGAGAGGCAGATACGCAGTATTTT. Encoded protein: CASSDPGLAGEADTQYF.

The chain is built from TRBV20-1 and TRBJ1-2; no reliable D call. This CDR3 region has 10 residues. Germline CDR1 is DFQATT and CDR2 is SNEGSKA (reference sequence). The ends were cut back, 4 bases at V and 4 bases at J, with 4 bases in the middle. The CDR3 bases are TGCAGTGCTAACGGCTATGGCTACACCTTC. Protein sequence: CSANGYGYTF.

The chain employs TRBV3-1 (or the pseudogene TRBV3-2) and TRBJ1-5, with TRBD1 matching 9 bases. Trimming removed 2 bases from V and 7 bases from J; junction bases left unmatched: 6. Germline CDR1 LGHDT, CDR2 YNNKEL (reference sequence). The CDR3 spans 15 residues. The CDR3 here is CASSQRTGEGQPQHF. CDR3 DNA: TGTGCCAGCAGCCAAAGGACAGGGGAGGGACAGCCCCAGCATTTT.

The chain combines TRBV5-1 with TRBJ1-1; no definite D call. Germline CDR1 is SGHRS and CDR2 is YFSETQ. The ends were cut back, 4 bases at V and 2 bases at J, with 15 bases in the middle. This CDR3 comprises 15 residues. In DNA form, the CDR3 reads TGCGCCAGCAGCGAACAACATGCCCAAAACACTGAAGCTTTCTTT. It encodes CASSEQHAQNTEAFF.

V and J are TRBV3-1 (or the pseudogene TRBV3-2) and TRBJ1-2, with unresolved D. The V and J ends lost 2 bases and 8 bases respectively, with 12 bases between them. Per germline, CDR1 LGHDT and CDR2 YNNKEL (reference sequence). This CDR3 comprises 13 residues. The CDR3 loop is CASSQRRVEGYTF. The CDR3 DNA reads TGTGCCAGCAGCCAACGGAGGGTGGAAGGCTACACCTTC.